This T cell receptor (beta chain) was recovered during a study of read filtering for tumor transcriptome and immune sequencing. At the time of active disease, bone marrow was collected from every patient. This library used about 360 ng RNA and molecular barcoded adaptors spanning alpha/delta and beta/gamma chains. From the reads, TCRdb called clonotypes with MiXCR, one entry per CDR3 protein. In the table there are 75,000 to 90,000 distinct CDR3 sequences, over 9% of which are singletons. In this sample, this clonotype turned up a few times. Trimming removed 2 bases at V and 0 bases at J, with 7 bases between. Germline CDR1 and CDR2: MDHEN and SYDVKM. The CDR3 length is 15 residues.

The sequenced sample consisted of a population of CD138-negative cells sorted from bone marrow. The receptor comes from a donor aged 40 or older with multiple myeloma. This sequence joins TRBV28 and TRBJ2-2; D not resolved. The CDR3 loop is CASSLGSANTGELFF. The CDR3 nucleotides are TGTGCCAGCAGTTTAGGCAGCGCGAACACCGGGGAGCTGTTTTTT. The full variable domain, completed using reference TRBV28 and TRBJ2-2, is DVKVTQSSRYLVKRTGEKVFLECVQDMDHENMFWYRQDPGLGLRLIYFSYDVKMKEKGDIPEGYSVSREKKERFSLILESASTNQTSMYLCASSLGSANTGELFFGEGSRLTVL.